The 2 T cell receptor beta chains reported below all come from one sample, sequenced in a study of T cells after yellow fever vaccination. TCRdb redid the calling of the 5' RACE reads with MiXCR, one entry per CDR3 protein. The sample lists some 22,000 distinct CDR3 sequences, roughly 5% occurring once. This specimen was PBMCs, either bulk or a sorted T-cell subset (CD4+, CD8+, memory, or dextramer-sorted; not recorded which), taken roughly 46 days after the first yellow fever vaccination. These receptors all come from a man between 18 and 29 years old who received the YFV17D yellow fever vaccine.

This clonotype was detected ten times or more. The V gene is TRBV2, the J gene TRBJ2-5; TRBD2 matches 8 bases. The CDR3 consists of 14 residues. The germline gives CDR1 SNHLY, CDR2 FYNNEI. J was trimmed by 3 bases and V by 4 bases; bases with no gene match: 4. CDR3 residues: CASSGNGGEETQYF. The CDR3 DNA reads as TGTGCCAGCAGTGGGAACGGGGGGGAAGAGACCCAGTACTTC.

This clonotype was counted ten times or more. This rearrangement joins TRBV28 to TRBJ1-1; no definite D call. The CDR3 covers 12 residues. V was pared by 4 bases and J by 10 bases, with 13 bases between. CDR1 is MDHEN and CDR2 is SYDVKM in the germline V gene. The CDR3 here is CASSSGGLLAFF. In nucleotides, the CDR3 is TGTGCCAGCAGTTCCGGCGGGCTGCTAGCTTTCTTT.